This TCR beta chain was profiled in a study of T-cell reconstitution after alpha-beta-depleted transplantation in children. This clonotype was detected a few times. The antigen is undetermined. Unique molecular identifiers were used to barcode this TCRbeta library. TCRdb called the PCR reads again in MiXCR, with one record for every CDR3 protein. This repertoire shows about a million distinct CDR3 sequences, roughly 29% found once; its top ten account for over 25%. Findings and limits, study-wide: In patients about two months after transplant, alpha-beta T cells reportedly arose from several hundred expanded graft clones. Where some patients showed high TCRbeta diversity at day 60, it came from recipient T cells and thymic progenitors that had survived.

The V end was cut by 5 bases, the J end by 0 bases, with 17 bases between. The CDR3 is made up of 17 amino acids. The germline CDR1 and CDR2 sequences are MGHDK and SYGVNS. J is TRBJ1-3 and V is TRBV25-1, with D maybe TRBD1 (5 bases). The TCR comes from a boy under two years old who had a stem cell transplant for SCID, so the T cells may come from the graft donor. This sample comprised PBMCs, mostly from graft donor cells, obtained 360 days after TCRalphabeta/CD19-depleted stem cell transplant. The CDR3: CASSPNGRGSSGNTIYF. The DNA for the CDR3 is TGTGCCAGCAGTCCCAATGGGAGGGGCTCCTCTGGAAACACCATATATTTT.